These T cell receptor beta chains were read from a single sample in a study of cytomegalovirus exposure and HLA in healthy donors. Clones were read by immunoSEQ multiplex PCR, and TCRdb kept only the in-frame ones, dropping some. The sample yields 100,000 to 150,000 clones, about four fifths seen once. Source material: PBMCs. The source of these receptors is a woman aged 60-75 years in good health and CMV-seropositive. Each CDR3 is given with its conserved first and last residue. D genes are given only for firm matches. The size of a clone is reported for some rows only, either as once, few or many, or as a class for expanded clones.

j_call	d_call	clone_size	v_call	cdr3_aa	cdr3_nt
TRBJ2-3	TRBD2	.	TRBV4-3	CASSPSGAGGDTQYF	TGCGCCAGCAGCCCTAGCGGGGCCGGAGGAGATACGCAGTATTTT
TRBJ1-3	.	.	TRBV6-1	CASSEANHRGSTIYF	TGTGCCAGCAGTGAAGCGAACCATAGAGGATCCACCATATATTTT
TRBJ1-6	.	once	TRBV5-1	CASSLEPTYNSPLHF	TGCGCCAGCAGCTTGGAGCCTACCTATAATTCACCCCTCCACTTT
TRBJ2-3	.	few	TRBV7-6	CASSLGLRDTQYF	TGTGCCAGCAGCTTAGGGTTGCGTGATACGCAGTATTTT
TRBJ1-5	.	.	TRBV7-8	CTSSLGRGDQPQHF	TGTACCAGCAGCTTAGGGCGGGGAGATCAGCCCCAGCATTTT
TRBJ1-2	TRBD1	.	TRBV19	CASSIGDREDNGYTF	TGTGCCAGTAGTATAGGAGACAGGGAAGATAACGGCTACACCTTC
TRBJ1-2	.	.	TRBV4-1	CASSQTGAEYGYTF	TGCGCCAGCAGCCAGACAGGAGCGGAGTATGGCTACACCTTC
TRBJ1-5	.	.	TRBV5-8	CASSLTGGGNQPQHF	TGTGCCAGCAGCCTTACGGGGGGAGGCAATCAGCCCCAGCATTTT
TRBJ2-3	TRBD2	.	TRBV7-9	CASSTRRGGRGADTQYF	TGTGCCAGCAGCACCCGGCGGGGAGGGAGGGGAGCAGATACGCAGTATTTT
TRBJ2-7	TRBD1	.	TRBV19	CASSIDPTGDLDYEQYF	TGTGCCAGTAGTATAGATCCCACAGGGGATTTAGACTACGAGCAGTACTTC
TRBJ1-2	.	.	TRBV7-2	CASSFIDGGHGYTF	TGTGCCAGCAGCTTTATCGACGGGGGGCATGGCTACACCTTC
TRBJ2-7	.	.	TRBV18	CASSPDSSYEQYF	TGTGCCAGCTCACCGGACAGCTCCTACGAGCAGTACTTC
TRBJ2-7	.	.	TRBV7-3	CASSLTHGASYEQYF	TGTGCCAGCAGCTTAACGCACGGAGCCTCCTACGAGCAGTACTTC
TRBJ1-5	.	.	TRBV19	CASSIVSPVTRGNQPQHF	TGTGCCAGTAGTATAGTGTCCCCAGTAACACGGGGCAATCAGCCCCAGCATTTT
TRBJ2-7	.	.	TRBV15	CATREGQPPYEQYF	TGTGCCACCAGGGAGGGACAGCCTCCCTACGAGCAGTACTTC
TRBJ2-3	.	.	TRBV11-3	CASSSTGVAADTQYF	TGTGCCAGCAGCTCCACAGGCGTAGCGGCAGATACGCAGTATTTT
TRBJ1-4	.	.	TRBV5-1	CASSLDVATNEKLFF	TGCGCCAGCAGCTTGGACGTAGCAACTAATGAAAAACTGTTTTTT
TRBJ1-2	TRBD1	once	TRBV6-1	CASSGVGTGTNYGYTF	TGTGCCAGCAGTGGAGTCGGGACAGGTACTAACTATGGCTACACCTTC
TRBJ1-1	TRBD1	few	TRBV5-1	CASSYYSGGAEAFF	TGCGCCAGCAGCTACTACTCAGGGGGAGCTGAAGCTTTCTTT
TRBJ1-5	TRBD1	.	TRBV7-2	CASSLGSGGNQPQHF	TGTGCCAGCAGCTTGGGATCAGGGGGTAATCAGCCCCAGCATTTT
TRBJ1-5	.	.	TRBV19	CASSGQGFQPQHF	TGTGCCAGTAGTGGGCAGGGGTTTCAGCCCCAGCATTTT
TRBJ1-4	TRBD1	.	TRBV30	CAWSTDRVTNEKLFF	TGTGCCTGGAGTACAGACAGGGTGACTAATGAAAAACTGTTTTTT
TRBJ2-5	TRBD2	.	TRBV5-1	CASSHGGAGETQYF	TGCGCCAGCAGCCACGGGGGGGCAGGAGAGACCCAGTACTTC
TRBJ2-2	TRBD1	.	TRBV7-9	CASSLWTGYDVTGELFF	TGTGCCAGCAGCTTATGGACAGGGTATGACGTAACCGGGGAGCTGTTTTTT
TRBJ1-1	.	.	TRBV7-2	CASSLASLNTEAFF	TGTGCCAGCAGCTTAGCTAGTTTGAACACTGAAGCTTTCTTT
TRBJ2-5	.	.	TRBV5-6	CASSLVGGLETQYF	TGTGCCAGCAGCTTGGTAGGGGGTCTTGAGACCCAGTACTTC
TRBJ2-5	.	.	TRBV27	CASSFRGWETQYF	TGTGCCAGCAGTTTTAGGGGATGGGAGACCCAGTACTTC
TRBJ2-3	.	.	TRBV13	CASSYRVARGTDTQYF	TGTGCCAGCAGCTACAGGGTAGCGAGGGGCACAGATACGCAGTATTTT
TRBJ2-3	TRBD1	.	TRBV9	CASSGGQGANTQYF	TGTGCCAGCAGCGGGGGACAGGGGGCGAATACGCAGTATTTT
TRBJ2-4	.	.	TRBV5-1	CASSLASGFRNIQYF	TGCGCCAGCAGCTTGGCCTCAGGGTTCCGTAACATTCAGTACTTC
TRBJ2-7	.	.	TRBV7-9	CASSLVLGDEQYF	TGTGCCAGCAGCCTAGTTCTAGGCGACGAGCAGTACTTC
TRBJ1-6	TRBD1	.	TRBV7-8	CASSLRLQGRNSPLHF	TGTGCCAGCAGCTTAAGGTTACAGGGGCGTAATTCACCCCTCCACTTT
TRBJ2-3	TRBD2	.	TRBV7-3	CASSPSGASTDTQYF	TGTGCCAGCAGCCCTAGCGGGGCAAGCACAGATACGCAGTATTTT
TRBJ2-3	.	.	TRBV9	CASSVSPTDTQYF	TGTGCCAGCAGCGTATCCCCTACAGATACGCAGTATTTT
TRBJ2-2	TRBD1	.	TRBV28	CASSGTGRRAGELFF	TGTGCCAGCAGTGGGACAGGGAGGAGGGCCGGGGAGCTGTTTTTT
TRBJ2-7	TRBD1	.	TRBV30	CAWSVDRVEQYF	TGTGCCTGGAGTGTGGACAGGGTAGAGCAGTACTTC
TRBJ2-1	TRBD2	.	TRBV7-3	CASSDEASGREQFF	TGTGCCAGCAGCGATGAGGCTAGCGGTAGGGAGCAGTTCTTC
TRBJ1-2	.	once	TRBV28	CASSLGHNYGYTF	TGTGCCAGCAGTTTGGGCCACAACTATGGCTACACCTTC
TRBJ2-3	TRBD1	few	TRBV29-1	CSVGQGYTDTQYF	TGCAGCGTTGGACAGGGATACACAGATACGCAGTATTTT
TRBJ2-5	TRBD1	.	TRBV5-1	CASSAGTGGGETQYF	TGCGCCAGCAGCGCCGGGACAGGGGGCGGAGAGACCCAGTACTTC
TRBJ2-3	.	.	TRBV11-3	CASSLDRRADTQYF	TGTGCCAGCAGCTTAGACAGGAGGGCAGATACGCAGTATTTT
TRBJ1-3	TRBD1	.	TRBV28	CASRLEGQGRSGNTIYF	TGTGCCAGCAGGTTAGAGGGACAGGGACGATCTGGAAACACCATATATTTT
TRBJ1-2	.	.	TRBV7-6	CASSPDTPGSPSYGYTF	TGTGCCAGCAGCCCCGACACCCCAGGCTCTCCCTCATATGGCTACACCTTC
TRBJ1-1	TRBD1	.	TRBV6-1	CASREDRVDTEAFF	TGTGCCAGCAGAGAGGACAGGGTTGACACTGAAGCTTTCTTT
TRBJ1-1	TRBD1	.	TRBV7-2	CASSTQGATEAFF	TGTGCCAGCAGCACCCAGGGGGCTACTGAAGCTTTCTTT
TRBJ1-1	.	.	TRBV20-1	CSARSVTEAFF	TGCAGTGCTAGATCCGTCACTGAAGCTTTCTTT
TRBJ2-5	.	.	TRBV7-7	CASSLGGAAGRRETQYF	TGTGCCAGCAGCTTAGGTGGGGCAGCGGGTAGGCGAGAGACCCAGTACTTC
TRBJ2-1	.	.	TRBV6-5	CASSFVGNNEQFF	TGTGCCAGCAGTTTTGTGGGCAACAATGAGCAGTTCTTC
TRBJ2-3	.	.	TRBV29-1	CSDSPQGNTDTQYF	TGCAGCGACTCCCCCCAGGGGAACACAGATACGCAGTATTTT
TRBJ2-7	TRBD2	once	TRBV7-9	CASSGERESKYEQYF	TGTGCCAGCAGCGGAGAGCGGGAGAGTAAGTACGAGCAGTACTTC
TRBJ1-1	.	.	TRBV5-4	CASSLSVTNTEAFF	TGTGCCAGCAGCTTATCGGTTACGAACACTGAAGCTTTCTTT
TRBJ1-6	TRBD1	.	TRBV2	CASSRRQGWNSPLHF	TGTGCCAGCAGTCGTCGACAGGGGTGGAATTCACCCCTCCACTTT
TRBJ2-2	TRBD1	once	TRBV29-1	CSVRQGSSTGELFF	TGCAGCGTCCGACAGGGCTCCTCCACCGGGGAGCTGTTTTTT
TRBJ1-5	TRBD1	few	TRBV4-2	CASSQGGQGNQPQHF	TGTGCCAGCAGCCAAGGGGGACAGGGGAATCAGCCCCAGCATTTT
TRBJ2-6	TRBD2	.	TRBV4-1	CASSQGKLAGSGANVLTF	TGCGCCAGCAGCCAAGGGAAGCTAGCGGGGTCTGGGGCCAACGTCCTGACTTTC
TRBJ2-1	TRBD2	few	TRBV19	CASNPSGSYNEQFF	TGTGCCAGTAATCCTAGCGGGTCCTACAATGAGCAGTTCTTC
TRBJ2-7	.	few	TRBV5-1	CASSLGPLRGKYEQYF	TGCGCCAGCAGCTTGGGTCCCCTAAGGGGGAAGTACGAGCAGTACTTC
TRBJ1-1	.	few	TRBV4-2	CASSQDISGIGNTEAFF	TGTGCCAGCAGCCAAGATATATCGGGGATCGGGAACACTGAAGCTTTCTTT
TRBJ2-7	TRBD2	.	TRBV7-2	CASTARGGLYVEQYF	TGTGCCAGCACCGCTCGGGGGGGGCTATATGTCGAGCAGTACTTC